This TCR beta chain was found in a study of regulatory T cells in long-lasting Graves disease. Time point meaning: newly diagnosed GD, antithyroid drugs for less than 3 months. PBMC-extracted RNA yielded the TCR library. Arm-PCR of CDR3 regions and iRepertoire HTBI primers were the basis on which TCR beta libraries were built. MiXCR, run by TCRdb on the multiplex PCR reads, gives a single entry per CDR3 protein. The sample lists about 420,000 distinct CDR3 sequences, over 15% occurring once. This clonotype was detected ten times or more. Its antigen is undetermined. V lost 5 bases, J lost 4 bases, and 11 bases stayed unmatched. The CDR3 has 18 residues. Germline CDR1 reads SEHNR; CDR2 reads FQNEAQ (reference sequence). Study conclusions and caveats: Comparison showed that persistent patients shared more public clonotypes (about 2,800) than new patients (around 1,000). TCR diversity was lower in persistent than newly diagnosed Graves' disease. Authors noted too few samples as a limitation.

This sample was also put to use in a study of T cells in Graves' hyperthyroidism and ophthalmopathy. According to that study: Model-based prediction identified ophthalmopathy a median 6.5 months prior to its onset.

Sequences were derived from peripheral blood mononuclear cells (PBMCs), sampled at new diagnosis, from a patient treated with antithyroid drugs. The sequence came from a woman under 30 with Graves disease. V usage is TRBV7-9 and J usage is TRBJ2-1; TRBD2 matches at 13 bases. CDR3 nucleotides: TGTGCCAGCAGCCCCGGACTAGCGGGAGAGCCGGGTTACAATGAGCAGTTCTTC. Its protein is CASSPGLAGEPGYNEQFF.